This T cell receptor (beta chain) originates from a study of T cells expressing NK-cell markers. Looked up from germline, CDR1 is SGHNT and CDR2 is YENEEA. The CDR3 extends over 16 amino acids. Scientists made TCR beta cDNA using 5'RACE template switching with UMIs. TCRdb reprocessed the 5' RACE reads and keeps a single row for each CDR3 protein, giving no DNA. In total, the table holds approximately 440,000 distinct CDR3 sequences. This receptor was obtained from a woman in her forties or fifties in good health. The gene calls are TRBV11-3 and TRBJ2-7; the TCRdb call, TRBD1, lacks DNA for checking. The sample taken for sequencing was blood T cells: a sorted CD56 or NKG2C T cell subset, CD4+ or CD8+ T cells, or bulk PBMC T cells (not recorded which). The CDR3 loop is CASSLGTGESSYEQYF.